One sample yielded the 5 T cell receptor beta chains listed below, sequenced in a study of sequential checkpoint blockade in melanoma. Indicated treatment: randomized to nivolumab then ipilimumab (arm A) or the reverse (arm B). Sequencing used immunoSEQ multiplex PCR; TCRdb keeps in-frame clones, though not all of them. There are roughly 20,000 clones in the sample; approximately 80% occur only once, and 10% lies in the top ten. Sequenced here: CD8+ T cells sorted from blood (inferred from file names), sampled from a patient given nivolumab and ipilimumab in sequence. Receptors were obtained from a human donor with melanoma.

The rearrangement links TRBV13 to TRBJ2-7; TRBD1 agrees at 8 bases. The CDR3 has 15 residues. Germline V gives CDR1 PRHDT, CDR2 FYEKMQ (reference sequence). Losses at the gene ends were 4 bases for V and 4 bases for J; bases not matched to a gene: 9. CDR3 coding DNA: TGTGCCAGCAGCTACCTGACAGGGGACGCATACGAGCAGTACTTC. Protein sequence: CASSYLTGDAYEQYF.

This clone showed up just a few times. The chain links TRBV28 to TRBJ2-4; D remains ambiguous. CDR3 length: 14 residues. The germline V gene encodes CDR1 MDHEN and CDR2 SYDVKM. The V end lost 11 bases, the J end lost 1 base, and 15 bases lay between the germline ends. CDR3 coding DNA: TGTGCCGGCCCCGAACCGTTGGCCAAAAACATTCAGTACTTC. Its protein product is CAGPEPLAKNIQYF.

This chain links TRBV10-1 with TRBJ1-1; 8 bases are a match to TRBD1. Germline V gene sequence: CDR1 WNHNN, CDR2 SYGVQD (reference sequence). CDR3 length equals 13 residues. J lost 4 bases, V lost 3 bases, and 1 base had no gene match. The CDR3 reads CASSETGGTEAFF. CDR3 nucleotide sequence: TGCGCCAGCAGTGAAACAGGGGGCACTGAAGCTTTCTTT.

This clone was found once. The chain links TRBV27 to TRBJ2-7; the match to TRBD1 covers 11 bases. The CDR3 has 14 residues. Trimming cost V 4 bases and J 2 bases; bases outside gene matches: 1. Germline CDR1 MNHEY, CDR2 SMNVEV (reference sequence). The CDR3 sequence is CASSWTGGPYEQYF. In DNA, the CDR3 is TGTGCCAGCAGTTGGACAGGGGGCCCCTACGAGCAGTACTTC.

This clone was counted only a few times. The V call is TRBV6-5, the J call TRBJ1-3; D is possibly TRBD1 (6 bases). There are 14 residues in the CDR3. Looked up from germline, CDR1 is MNHEY and CDR2 is SVGAGI. V dropped 8 bases and J dropped 0 bases, with 11 bases sitting between them. DNA for the CDR3: TGTGCCAGCGCTACAGGGTCCTCTGGAAACACCATATATTTT. It codes for CASATGSSGNTIYF.